This TCR beta chain was sequenced for a study of cytomegalovirus exposure and HLA in healthy donors. Points from the study as a whole: In the 120 or so validation repertoires, roughly 94% of cluster scores exceeded 0, per a later analysis. The study labeled more than 150 TCR beta chains cytomegalovirus-associated. The CMV antigen specificity of a few CMV-associated chains was confirmed through in vitro analysis.

Germline lookup yields CDR1 SGHDT and CDR2 YYEEEE. V was pared by 0 bases and J by 4 bases, with 8 bases between. This CDR3 is built from 13 residues. In the case of this clone: What it recognizes is unknown.

Libraries were prepared by immunoSEQ multiplex PCR; TCRdb keeps only in-frame clonotypes and omits some of them. The sample has approximately 150,000 clones; roughly nine tenths are singletons. This TCR came from a young woman in good health and CMV-seropositive. The chain is built from TRBV5-6 and TRBJ2-7, with a tentative D call TRBD2 (6 bases). Sequencing was carried out using PBMCs. The DNA of the CDR3 is TGTGCCAGCAGCTTGGGACTAGTGTACGAGCAGTACTTC. This translates into CASSLGLVYEQYF.